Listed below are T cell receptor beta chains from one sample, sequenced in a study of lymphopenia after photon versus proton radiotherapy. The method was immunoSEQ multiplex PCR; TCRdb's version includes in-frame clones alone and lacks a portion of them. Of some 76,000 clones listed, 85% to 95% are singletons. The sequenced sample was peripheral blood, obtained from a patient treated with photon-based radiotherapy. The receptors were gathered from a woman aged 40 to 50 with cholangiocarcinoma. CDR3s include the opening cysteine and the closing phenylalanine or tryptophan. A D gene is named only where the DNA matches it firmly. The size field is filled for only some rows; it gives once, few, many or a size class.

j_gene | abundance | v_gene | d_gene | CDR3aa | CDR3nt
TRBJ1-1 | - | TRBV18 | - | CASSPGGTQNTEAFF | TGTGCCAGCTCACCGGGCGGGACACAGAACACTGAAGCTTTCTTT
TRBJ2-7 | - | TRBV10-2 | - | CASSESGSPPSYEQYF | TGCGCCAGCAGTGAGTCAGGGAGCCCACCTTCCTACGAGCAGTACTTC
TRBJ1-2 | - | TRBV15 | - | CATSRDIARERDGYTF | TGTGCCACCAGCAGAGATATTGCCAGGGAAAGGGATGGCTACACCTTC
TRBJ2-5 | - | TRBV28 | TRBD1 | CASSSPGQGGETQYF | TGTGCCAGCAGTTCACCGGGACAGGGGGGGGAGACCCAGTACTTC
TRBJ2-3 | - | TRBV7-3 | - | CASSFGGSTDTQYF | TGTGCCAGCAGCTTTGGAGGGAGCACAGATACGCAGTATTTT
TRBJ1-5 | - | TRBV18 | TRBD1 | CASSPGQGRNQPQHF | TGTGCCAGCTCTCCGGGACAGGGGCGCAATCAGCCCCAGCATTTT
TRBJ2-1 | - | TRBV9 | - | CASSVGLVNEQFF | TGTGCCAGCAGCGTAGGGCTAGTCAATGAGCAGTTCTTC
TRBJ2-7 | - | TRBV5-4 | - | CASSPARGGGDEQYF | TGTGCCAGCAGCCCTGCTAGGGGAGGAGGGGACGAGCAGTACTTC
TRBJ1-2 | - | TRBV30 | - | CAFQGIRRGYTF | TGTGCCTTCCAGGGGATCCGGAGGGGCTACACCTTC
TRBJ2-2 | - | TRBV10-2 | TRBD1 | CASSEHRGRTGRLDTGELFF | TGCGCCAGCAGTGAGCACAGGGGGCGCACGGGTAGACTCGACACCGGGGAGCTGTTTTTT
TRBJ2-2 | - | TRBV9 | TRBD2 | CASSVFLSGSTTGELFF | TGTGCCAGCAGCGTATTTTTAAGCGGGAGTACGACCGGGGAGCTGTTTTTT
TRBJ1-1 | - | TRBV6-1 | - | CASSEGLNTEAFF | TGTGCCAGCAGTGAAGGTCTGAACACTGAAGCTTTCTTT
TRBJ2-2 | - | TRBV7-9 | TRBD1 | CASSGIEQGYTGELFF | TGTGCCAGCAGCGGGATCGAACAGGGGTACACCGGGGAGCTGTTTTTT
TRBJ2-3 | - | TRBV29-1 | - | CSVDVSTDTQYF | TGCAGCGTTGATGTGTCCACAGATACGCAGTATTTT
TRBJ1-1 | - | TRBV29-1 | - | CSVGANTEAFF | TGCAGCGTTGGGGCGAACACTGAAGCTTTCTTT
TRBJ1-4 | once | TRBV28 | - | CASEASQRGEKLFF | TGTGCCAGCGAGGCGTCCCAAAGGGGTGAAAAACTGTTTTTT
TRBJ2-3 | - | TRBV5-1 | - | CASSLGAAGLDLPTDTQYF | TGCGCCAGCAGCTTGGGAGCGGCAGGGCTAGATCTCCCCACAGATACGCAGTATTTT
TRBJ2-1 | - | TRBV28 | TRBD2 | CASSGLAYNNEQFF | TGTGCCAGCAGCGGACTAGCGTACAACAATGAGCAGTTCTTC
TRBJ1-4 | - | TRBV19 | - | CASSSDAGTNEKLFF | TGTGCCAGTAGTAGCGACGCGGGAACTAATGAAAAACTGTTTTTT
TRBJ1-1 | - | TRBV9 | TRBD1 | CASSTSGTGAPTEAFF | TGTGCCAGCAGCACCTCCGGGACAGGGGCCCCCACTGAAGCTTTCTTT
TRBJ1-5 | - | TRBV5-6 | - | CASSFWQIKDQPQHF | TGTGCCAGCAGCTTCTGGCAGATCAAAGATCAGCCCCAGCATTTT
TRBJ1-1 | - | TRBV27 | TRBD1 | CASSFPGQGRTEAFF | TGTGCCAGCAGTTTCCCCGGACAGGGTAGGACTGAAGCTTTCTTT
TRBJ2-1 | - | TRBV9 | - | CASSPKGSRDAEQFF | TGTGCCAGCAGCCCCAAGGGGTCCAGGGACGCTGAGCAGTTCTTC